Following are 9 T cell receptor beta chains from one sample sequenced in a study of CD8 T cells in ankylosing spondylitis. TCRdb ran MiXCR on the 5' RACE reads and lists one entry per CDR3 protein. The sample shows around 340,000 distinct CDR3 sequences, approximately 14% of them seen only once. The sequencing sample was made of blood, either unsorted or a sorted T cell fraction (not recorded which). Source of these receptors: a male donor with ankylosing spondylitis or in good health (not recorded which).

There are a few counts of this clonotype. CDR3: CASRTAAGNGYTF. In DNA form, the CDR3 reads TGCGCCAGCAGAACGGCAGCAGGGAATGGCTACACCTTC. The genes are TRBV5-1 and TRBJ1-2; D possibly corresponds to TRBD1 (5 bases). Trimming removed 5 bases at V and 6 bases at J, with 14 bases between. CDR1 and CDR2 (germline): SGHRS, YFSETQ. CDR3 length: 13 residues.

The CDR3 spells CASSQGRGQANTGELFF. The CDR3 coding sequence is TGCGCCAGCAGCCAAGGCCGAGGCCAAGCGAACACCGGGGAGCTGTTTTTT. The V gene is TRBV4-1, the J gene TRBJ2-2, with no clear D. Germline CDR1 reads MGHRA; CDR2 reads YSYEKL. V was trimmed by 1 base and J by 0 bases, leaving 12 bases between them. This CDR3 is built from 17 residues.

This clonotype was observed many times. The chain links TRBV15 to TRBJ1-2; D ambiguous. The CDR3 runs to 13 residues. V lost 5 bases to trimming and J lost 5 bases, with 12 bases between them. Looked up from germline, CDR1 is LNHNV and CDR2 is YYDKDF (reference sequence). CDR3 sequence: CATSQDRLYGYTF. In nucleotides, the CDR3 is TGTGCCACCAGCCAAGATCGACTATATGGCTACACCTTC. The whole variable domain, remainder taken from reference TRBV15 and TRBJ1-2, is DAMVIQNPRYQVTQFGKPVTLSCSQTLNHNVMYWYQQKSSQAPKLLFHYYDKDFNNEADTPDNFQSRRPNTSFCFLDIRSPGLGDTAMYLCATSQDRLYGYTFGSGTRLTVV.

In its sample, this clonotype was seen a few times. The chain is built from TRBV19 and TRBJ2-7; 7 nucleotides agree with TRBD1. Losses at the gene ends were 0 bases for V and 2 bases for J; bases not matched to a gene: 7. Germline-derived CDR1 and CDR2 are LNHDA and SQIVND (reference sequence). The CDR3 runs to 16 residues. CDR3 loop: CASSIDVNRGTYEQYF. The CDR3 DNA reads TGTGCCAGTAGTATAGATGTAAACAGGGGTACCTACGAGCAGTACTTC.

The chain uses TRBV10-1 and TRBJ2-5, with 13 bases fitting TRBD2. Germline V CDR1 and CDR2: WNHNN, SYGVQD (reference sequence). V dropped 2 bases and J dropped 4; count of bases not matched to a gene: 10. The CDR3 spans 18 residues. The CDR3 sequence is CASSEQRTSGRPGETQYF. CDR3 nucleotide sequence: TGCGCCAGCAGTGAGCAAAGGACTAGCGGGAGACCCGGAGAGACCCAGTACTTC.

The table lists this clonotype with a few counts. The genes are TRBV12-3 or TRBV12-4 and TRBJ2-7, with D tentatively TRBD1 or TRBD2 (5 bases each). The CDR3 runs 15 residues. The V gene lost 2 bases and the J gene lost 4 bases, with 15 bases spanning the gap. CDR3: CASSLHQGPNYEQYF. CDR3 in DNA: TGTGCCAGCAGTTTACACCAGGGACCTAATTACGAGCAGTACTTC.

The chain uses TRBV20-1 and TRBJ2-5; tentatively, D is TRBD2 (7 bases). The V end lost 0 bases, the J end lost 5 bases, and 16 bases lay between the germline ends. The CDR3 is made up of 15 amino acids. From germline, CDR1 is DFQATT and CDR2 SNEGSKA (reference sequence). The CDR3 here is CSARDGEGVEETQYF. The CDR3 DNA reads as TGCAGTGCTAGAGATGGGGAGGGGGTCGAGGAGACCCAGTACTTC.

A few counts support this clonotype. CDR3 residues: CASSGRGGPEETQYF. The CDR3 DNA sequence: TGCGCCAGCAGCGGACGTGGGGGACCCGAAGAGACCCAGTACTTC. V gene TRBV5-1 combines with J gene TRBJ2-5; D might be TRBD1 or TRBD2, each matching 5 bases. The CDR3 is 15 residues long. The germline V gene has CDR1 SGHRS and CDR2 YFSETQ. V lost 4 bases to trimming and J lost 3 bases, with 16 bases between them.

This sequence joins TRBV5-1 and TRBJ2-4, with TRBD2 identical over 8 bases. CDR3 length equals 19 residues. Germline CDR1 is SGHRS and CDR2 is YFSETQ. V trimming: 0 bases; J trimming: 1 base; junction bases outside the gene matches: 12. The CDR3 spells CASSLELAGTPGAKNIQYF. For the CDR3, the DNA is TGCGCCAGCAGCTTGGAGTTAGCGGGAACTCCGGGGGCCAAAAACATTCAGTACTTC.